Listed below are T cell receptor beta chains from one sample, sequenced in a study of T cell responses to AZD1222 COVID-19 vaccine. Libraries were prepared by immunoSEQ multiplex PCR; TCRdb keeps only in-frame clonotypes and omits some of them. The sample carries about 100,000 clones, 70% to 90% recorded once. This sample comprised peripheral blood, obtained 28 days after the second AZD1222 dose. These receptors came from an adult who received the AZD1222 COVID-19 vaccine. The CDR3 runs from the conserved cysteine through the conserved F or W. A D gene is named only where the DNA matches it firmly. Not all rows give a size; the values are once, few, many and, for expanded clones, a class.

cdr3_aa cdr3_nt v_call d_call j_call clone_size
CSVKQGTNTGELFF TGCAGCGTTAAACAGGGGACGAACACCGGGGAGCTGTTTTTT TRBV29-1 TRBD1 TRBJ2-2 .
CATSDDSFPGLAKDTQYF TGTGCCACCAGTGATGATTCCTTTCCGGGACTAGCCAAAGATACGCAGTATTTT TRBV24-1 TRBD2 TRBJ2-3 .
CASSLGLGSTYEQYF TGTGCCAGCAGCTTGGGGTTGGGCAGCACCTACGAGCAGTACTTC TRBV7-2 . TRBJ2-7 .
CASSLGALPQETQYF TGTGCCAGCAGCTTAGGAGCACTCCCCCAAGAGACCCAGTACTTC TRBV7-2 . TRBJ2-5 .
CASSQDHWDINSPLHF TGTGCCAGCAGCCAAGATCACTGGGACATTAATTCACCCCTCCACTTT TRBV14 . TRBJ1-6 .
CASRSVGAGFHNEQFF TGTGCCAGCAGATCCGTCGGGGCAGGGTTCCACAATGAGCAGTTCTTC TRBV5-4 . TRBJ2-1 .
CASSLTGETQYF TGTGCCAGCAGTTTAACGGGGGAGACCCAGTACTTC TRBV28 . TRBJ2-5 .
CASNQGGQGNQPQHF TGTGCCAGCAATCAGGGGGGGCAGGGCAATCAGCCCCAGCATTTT TRBV6-5 TRBD1 TRBJ1-5 .
CASSLWGNNEQFF TGTGCCAGCAGTTTATGGGGTAACAATGAGCAGTTCTTC TRBV28 . TRBJ2-1 .
CASSLKSVFYGYTF TGTGCCAGCAGCTTAAAATCAGTATTCTATGGCTACACCTTC TRBV11-1 . TRBJ1-2 .
CASSYHQGGSDGYTF TGTGCCAGCAGTTACCACCAGGGGGGATCGGATGGCTACACCTTC TRBV6-5 TRBD1 TRBJ1-2 .
CASSATGGTEAFF TGTGCCAGCAGCGCGACAGGGGGGACTGAAGCTTTCTTT TRBV7-9 TRBD1 TRBJ1-1 once
CASSEFRNQPQHF TGTGCCAGCAGTGAATTTAGGAATCAGCCCCAGCATTTT TRBV6-1 . TRBJ1-5 .
CASSLSRPLAGRGNEQFF TGTGCCAGCAGTTTATCGAGACCCCTAGCGGGCCGGGGCAATGAGCAGTTCTTC TRBV27 TRBD2 TRBJ2-1 few
CASSLALAGGLPYNEQFF TGCGCCAGCAGCTTGGCTCTAGCGGGAGGCCTCCCCTACAATGAGCAGTTCTTC TRBV5-1 TRBD2 TRBJ2-1 .
CAWRALYNEQFF TGTGCCTGGAGAGCTCTCTACAATGAGCAGTTCTTC TRBV30 . TRBJ2-1 .
CASSNQGKDTEAFF TGTGCCAGTAGTAATCAGGGGAAGGACACTGAAGCTTTCTTT TRBV19 . TRBJ1-1 .
CASSPSDTRGYTF TGTGCCAGCTCCCCTTCCGACACCAGAGGCTACACCTTC TRBV18 . TRBJ1-2 .
CSVGTGINQPQHF TGCAGCGTTGGGACAGGGATAAATCAGCCCCAGCATTTT TRBV29-1 TRBD1 TRBJ1-5 .
CASSATTAGNTIYF TGTGCCAGCAGCGCAACGACAGCTGGAAACACCATATATTTT TRBV11-3 . TRBJ1-3 .
CASRVRTGYTGELFF TGTGCCAGCAGAGTAAGGACAGGGTACACCGGGGAGCTGTTTTTT TRBV27 TRBD1 TRBJ2-2 .
CASSYGQGINYGYTF TGTGCCAGCAGTTACGGACAGGGGATAAACTATGGCTACACCTTC TRBV6-5 TRBD1 TRBJ1-2 .
CASSATSGRFQETQYF TGTGCCAGCAGCGCTACTAGCGGGAGGTTCCAAGAGACCCAGTACTTC TRBV5-4 TRBD2 TRBJ2-5 few
CASSPMGPGGLAAKNYNEQFF TGCGCCAGCAGCCCCATGGGTCCCGGCGGACTAGCGGCAAAAAATTACAATGAGCAGTTCTTC TRBV4-3 TRBD2 TRBJ2-1 .